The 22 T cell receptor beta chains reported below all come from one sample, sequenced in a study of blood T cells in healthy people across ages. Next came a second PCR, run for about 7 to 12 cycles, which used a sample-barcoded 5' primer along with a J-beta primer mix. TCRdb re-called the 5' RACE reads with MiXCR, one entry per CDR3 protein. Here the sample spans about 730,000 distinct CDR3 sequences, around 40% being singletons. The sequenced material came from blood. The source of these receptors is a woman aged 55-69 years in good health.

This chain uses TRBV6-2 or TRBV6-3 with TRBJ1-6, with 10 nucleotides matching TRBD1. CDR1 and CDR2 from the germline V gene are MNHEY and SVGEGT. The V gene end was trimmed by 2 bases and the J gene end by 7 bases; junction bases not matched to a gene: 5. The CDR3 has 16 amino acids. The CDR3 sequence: CASSYRDRGGNSPLHF. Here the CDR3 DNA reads TGTGCCAGCAGTTACCGGGACAGGGGCGGCAATTCACCCCTCCACTTT.

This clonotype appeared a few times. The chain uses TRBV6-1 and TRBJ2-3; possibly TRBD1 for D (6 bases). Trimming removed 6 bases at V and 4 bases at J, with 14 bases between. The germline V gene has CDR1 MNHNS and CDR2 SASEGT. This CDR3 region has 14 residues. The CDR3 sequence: CASRERGRADTQYF. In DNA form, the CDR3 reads TGTGCCAGCAGAGAGAGGGGGAGAGCAGATACGCAGTATTTT.

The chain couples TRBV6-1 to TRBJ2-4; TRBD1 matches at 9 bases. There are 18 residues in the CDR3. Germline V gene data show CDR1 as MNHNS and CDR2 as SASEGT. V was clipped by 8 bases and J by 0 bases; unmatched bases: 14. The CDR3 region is CASAQQGAAALAKNIQYF. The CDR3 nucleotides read TGTGCCAGCGCACAACAGGGGGCGGCGGCTTTAGCCAAAAACATTCAGTACTTC.

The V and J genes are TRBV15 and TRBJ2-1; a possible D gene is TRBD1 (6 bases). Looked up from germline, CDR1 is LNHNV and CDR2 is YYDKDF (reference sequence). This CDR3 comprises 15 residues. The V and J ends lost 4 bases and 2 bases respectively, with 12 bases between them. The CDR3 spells CATSNRQDTYNEQFF. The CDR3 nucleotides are TGTGCCACCAGCAACAGACAGGATACCTACAATGAGCAGTTCTTC. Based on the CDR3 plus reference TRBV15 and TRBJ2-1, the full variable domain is DAMVIQNPRYQVTQFGKPVTLSCSQTLNHNVMYWYQQKSSQAPKLLFHYYDKDFNNEADTPDNFQSRRPNTSFCFLDIRSPGLGDTAMYLCATSNRQDTYNEQFFGPGTRLTVL.

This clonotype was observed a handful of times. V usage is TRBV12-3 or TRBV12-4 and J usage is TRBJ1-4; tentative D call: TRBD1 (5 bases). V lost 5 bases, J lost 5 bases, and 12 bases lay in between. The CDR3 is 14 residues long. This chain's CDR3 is CASSTTGLNEKLFF. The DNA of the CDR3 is TGTGCCAGCAGTACCACAGGCTTGAATGAAAAACTGTTTTTT.

CDR3 loop: CASSLDNGGSSYNSPLHF. The DNA for the CDR3 is TGTGCCAGCAGTTTAGATAACGGGGGAAGCTCCTATAATTCACCCCTCCACTTT. The chain carries TRBV27 and TRBJ1-6; the D gene is possibly TRBD1 (5 bases). CDR1 is MNHEY and CDR2 is SMNVEV in the germline V gene (reference sequence). The V gene lost 2 bases and the J gene lost 0 bases, with 14 bases spanning the gap. This CDR3 contains 18 residues.

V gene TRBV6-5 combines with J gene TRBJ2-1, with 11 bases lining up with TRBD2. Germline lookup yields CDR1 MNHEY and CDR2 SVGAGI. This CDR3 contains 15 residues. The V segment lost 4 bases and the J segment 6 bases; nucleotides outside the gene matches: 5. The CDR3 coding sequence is TGTGCCAGCAGTTGTACTAGCGGGAGTGTCAATGAGCAGTTCTTC. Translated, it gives CASSCTSGSVNEQFF.

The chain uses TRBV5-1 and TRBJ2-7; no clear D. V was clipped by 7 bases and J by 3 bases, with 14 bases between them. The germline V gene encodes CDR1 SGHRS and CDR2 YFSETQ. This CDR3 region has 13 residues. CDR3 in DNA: TGCGCCAGCCGCAAGGGTCCAAACTACGAGCAGTACTTC. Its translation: CASRKGPNYEQYF.

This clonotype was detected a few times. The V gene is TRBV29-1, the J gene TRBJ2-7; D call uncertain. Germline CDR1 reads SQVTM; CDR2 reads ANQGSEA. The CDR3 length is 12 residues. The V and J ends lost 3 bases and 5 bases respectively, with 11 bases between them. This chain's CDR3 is CSVEGSTDEQYF. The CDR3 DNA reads TGCAGCGTTGAGGGAAGTACGGACGAGCAGTACTTC.

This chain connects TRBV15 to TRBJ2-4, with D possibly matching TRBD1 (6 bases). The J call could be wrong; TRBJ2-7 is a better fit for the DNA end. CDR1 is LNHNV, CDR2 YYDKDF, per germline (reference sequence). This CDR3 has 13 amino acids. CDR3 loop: CATSGTGSYEQYF. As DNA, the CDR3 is TGTGCCACCAGCGGTACAGGGTCCTACGAGCAGTACTTC.

CDR3 loop: CSVHSSSYNSPLHF. CDR3 nucleotides: TGCAGCGTTCACTCCAGCTCCTATAATTCACCCCTCCACTTT. The genes are TRBV29-1 and TRBJ1-6; D is unresolved. Per the germline V gene, CDR1 is SQVTM and CDR2 is ANQGSEA. The CDR3 extends over 14 amino acids. Trimming stripped 5 bases from V and 0 bases from J, with 8 bases between. Together with reference TRBV29-1 and TRBJ1-6, the CDR3 gives the full variable domain: SAVISQKPSRDICQRGTSLTIQCQVDSQVTMMFWYRQQPGQSLTLIATANQGSEATYESGFVIDKFPISRPNLTFSTLTVSNMSPEDSSIYLCSVHSSSYNSPLHFGNGTRLTVT.

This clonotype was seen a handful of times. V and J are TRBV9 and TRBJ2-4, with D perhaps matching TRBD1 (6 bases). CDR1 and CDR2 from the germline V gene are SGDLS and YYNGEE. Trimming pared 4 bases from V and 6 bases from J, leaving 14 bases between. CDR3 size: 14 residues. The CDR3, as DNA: TGTGCCAGCAGCCTTAGGACAGCCCCAAACATTCAGTACTTC. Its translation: CASSLRTAPNIQYF.

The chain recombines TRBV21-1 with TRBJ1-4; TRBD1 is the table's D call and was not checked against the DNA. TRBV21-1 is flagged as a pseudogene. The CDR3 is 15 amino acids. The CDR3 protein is CASSLGQGAHEKLFF. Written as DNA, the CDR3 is TGTGCCAGCAGCTTAGGACAGGGGGCGCACGAAAAACTGTTTTTT.

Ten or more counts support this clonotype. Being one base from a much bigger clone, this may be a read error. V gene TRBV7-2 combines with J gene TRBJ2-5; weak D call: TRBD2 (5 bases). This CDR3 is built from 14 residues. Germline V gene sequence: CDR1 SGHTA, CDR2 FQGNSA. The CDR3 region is CASSVAQWEETQYF. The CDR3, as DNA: TGTGCCAGCAGCGTAGCGCAATGGGAAGAGACCCAGTACTTC.

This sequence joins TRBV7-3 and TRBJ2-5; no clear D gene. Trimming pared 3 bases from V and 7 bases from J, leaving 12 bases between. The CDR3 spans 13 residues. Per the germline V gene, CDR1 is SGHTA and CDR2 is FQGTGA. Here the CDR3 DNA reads TGTGCCAGCAGCTTGGGTCGGAGAGGGACCCAGTACTTC. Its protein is CASSLGRRGTQYF.

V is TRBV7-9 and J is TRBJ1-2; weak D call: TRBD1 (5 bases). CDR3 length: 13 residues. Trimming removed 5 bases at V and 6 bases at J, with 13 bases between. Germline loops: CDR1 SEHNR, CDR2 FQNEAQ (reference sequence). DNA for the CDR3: TGTGCCAGCAGCCCCGGACACGCTCATGGCTACACCTTC. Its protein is CASSPGHAHGYTF.

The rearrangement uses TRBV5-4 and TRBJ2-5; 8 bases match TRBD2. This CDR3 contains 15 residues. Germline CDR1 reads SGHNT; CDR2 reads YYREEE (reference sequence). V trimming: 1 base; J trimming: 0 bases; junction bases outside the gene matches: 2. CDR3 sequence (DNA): TGTGCCAGCAGCTTGTCGGGAGGGAACCAAGAGACCCAGTACTTC. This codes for CASSLSGGNQETQYF.

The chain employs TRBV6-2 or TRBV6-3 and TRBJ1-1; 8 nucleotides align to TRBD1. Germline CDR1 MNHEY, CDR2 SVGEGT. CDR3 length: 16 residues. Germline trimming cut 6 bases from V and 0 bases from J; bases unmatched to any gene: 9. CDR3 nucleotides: TGTGCCAGCAGCTCAGCCGGGACAGGTTTGAACACTGAAGCTTTCTTT. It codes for CASSSAGTGLNTEAFF.

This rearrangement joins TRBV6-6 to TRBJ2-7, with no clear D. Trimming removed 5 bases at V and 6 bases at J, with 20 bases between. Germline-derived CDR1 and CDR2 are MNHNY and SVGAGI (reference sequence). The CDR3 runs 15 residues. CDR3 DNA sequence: TGTGCCAGCAGTGGGCCAACGGCAAAATACTCCGAGCAGTACTTC. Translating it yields CASSGPTAKYSEQYF.

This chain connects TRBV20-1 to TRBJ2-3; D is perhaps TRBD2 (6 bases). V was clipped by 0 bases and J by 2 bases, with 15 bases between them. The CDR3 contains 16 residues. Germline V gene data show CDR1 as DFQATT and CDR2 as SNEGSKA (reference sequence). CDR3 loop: CSARDGTAGNTDTQYF. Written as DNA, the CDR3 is TGCAGTGCTAGAGATGGAACCGCGGGGAACACAGATACGCAGTATTTT.

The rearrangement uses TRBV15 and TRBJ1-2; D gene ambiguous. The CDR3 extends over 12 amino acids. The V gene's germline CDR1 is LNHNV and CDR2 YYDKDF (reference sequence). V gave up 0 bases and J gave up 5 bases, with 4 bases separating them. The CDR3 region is CATSRDTYGYTF. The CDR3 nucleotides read TGTGCCACCAGCAGAGATACATATGGCTACACCTTC.

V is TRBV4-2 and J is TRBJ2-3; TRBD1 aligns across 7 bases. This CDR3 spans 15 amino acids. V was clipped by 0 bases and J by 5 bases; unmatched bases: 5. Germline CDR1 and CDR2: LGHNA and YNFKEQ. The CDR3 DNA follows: TGTGCCAGCAGCCAAGACTGGACAGGCGGAGATACGCAGTATTTT. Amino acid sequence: CASSQDWTGGDTQYF.